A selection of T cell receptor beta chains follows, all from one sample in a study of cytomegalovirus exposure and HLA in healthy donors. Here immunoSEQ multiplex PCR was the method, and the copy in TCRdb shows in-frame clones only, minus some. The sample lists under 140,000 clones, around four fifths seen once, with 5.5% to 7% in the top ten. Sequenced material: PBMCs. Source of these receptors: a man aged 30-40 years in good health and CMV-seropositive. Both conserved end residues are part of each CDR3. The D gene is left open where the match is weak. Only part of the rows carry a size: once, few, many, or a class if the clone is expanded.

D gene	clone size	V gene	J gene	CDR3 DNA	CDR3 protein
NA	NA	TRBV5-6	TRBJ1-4	TGTGCCAGCAGCTTGAGTAAGGGCGGGGAAAAACTGTTTTTT	CASSLSKGGEKLFF
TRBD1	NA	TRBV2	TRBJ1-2	TGTGCCAGCAGAGGAACAGGGGCGCTTTCTAACTATGGCTACACCTTC	CASRGTGALSNYGYTF
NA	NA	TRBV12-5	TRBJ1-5	TGTGCTAGTGGTGTCGGGGACAATCAGCCCCAGCATTTT	CASGVGDNQPQHF
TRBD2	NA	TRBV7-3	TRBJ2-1	TGTGCCAGCAGCTCCCGGGAGGGGGACTACAATGAGCAGTTCTTC	CASSSREGDYNEQFF
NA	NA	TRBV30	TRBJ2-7	TGTGCCTGGAGTGTACTGCCAGGGCACTCCTACGAGCAGTACTTC	CAWSVLPGHSYEQYF
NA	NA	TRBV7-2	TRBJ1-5	TGTGCCAGCAGCTTGGCTGGGGAGGGCAATCAGCCCCAGCATTTT	CASSLAGEGNQPQHF
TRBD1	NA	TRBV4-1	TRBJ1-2	TGCGCCAGCAGCCAAGGCACAGGACAGGCTGCTAACTATGGCTACACCTTC	CASSQGTGQAANYGYTF
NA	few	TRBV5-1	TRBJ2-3	TGCGCCAGCAGCTTGGGGCAGAGCACAGATACGCAGTATTTT	CASSLGQSTDTQYF
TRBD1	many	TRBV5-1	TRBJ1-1	TGCGCCAGCAGCTTGGAACAGGGGGCCTCTGAAGCTTTCTTT	CASSLEQGASEAFF
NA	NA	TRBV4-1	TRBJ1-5	TGCGCCAGCAGCCAAGATCCGAGGGAGCAGCCCCAGCATTTT	CASSQDPREQPQHF
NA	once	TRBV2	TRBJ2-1	TGTGCCAGCAGTGAAAGTGGGACAAACTACAATGAGCAGTTCTTC	CASSESGTNYNEQFF
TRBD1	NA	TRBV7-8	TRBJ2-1	TGTGCCAGCAGCATAGTTGTCCCGGGACAGGGCGATGAGCAGTTCTTC	CASSIVVPGQGDEQFF
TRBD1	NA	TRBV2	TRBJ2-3	TGTGCCAGCATACTAAACAGGGGGCTTATAGATACGCAGTATTTT	CASILNRGLIDTQYF
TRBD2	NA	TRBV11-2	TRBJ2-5	TGTGCCAGCAGCTACTTAGCGGGGGGCGAAGAGACCCAGTACTTC	CASSYLAGGEETQYF
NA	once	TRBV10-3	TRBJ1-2	TGTGCCACCCTAGACAGGCGATTCGATGGCTGCACCTTC	CATLDRRFDGCTF
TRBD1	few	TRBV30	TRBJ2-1	TGTGCCTGGAGTGTAGGGACAGACGAGCAGTTCTTC	CAWSVGTDEQFF
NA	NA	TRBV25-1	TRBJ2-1	TGTGCCAGCAGTGGTACTAGTGTCTCCTACAATGAGCAGTTCTTC	CASSGTSVSYNEQFF
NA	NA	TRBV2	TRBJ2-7	TGTGCCAGCACCACCGACAACGGCTACGAGTACTTC	CASTTDNGYEYF
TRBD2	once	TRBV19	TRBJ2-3	TGTGCCAGTAGTACCCTGGGTAGCGGGGGGGCGGCAGATACGCAGTATTTT	CASSTLGSGGAADTQYF
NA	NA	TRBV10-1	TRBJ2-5	TGCGCCAGCAGTGAGAGTGGAGGCGAGACCCAGTACTTC	CASSESGGETQYF
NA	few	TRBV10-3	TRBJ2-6	TGTGCGACAGAGGCTGGGGCCAACGTCCTGACTTTC	CATEAGANVLTF
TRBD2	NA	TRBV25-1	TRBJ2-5	TGTGCCAGCGCCGGACTAGGTGCCTCCCAAGAGACCCAGTACTTC	CASAGLGASQETQYF
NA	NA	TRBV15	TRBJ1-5	TGTGCCACCAGCAGAGATTGGTCGGGGCAGCCCCAGCATTTT	CATSRDWSGQPQHF
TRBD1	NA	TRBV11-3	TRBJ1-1	TGTGCCAGCAGCTTGTGGGACAGTGAAGCTTTCTTT	CASSLWDSEAFF
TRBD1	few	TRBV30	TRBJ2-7	TGTGCCTGGAGTCCTTTCGGACAGGGGGCGGGTGAGCAGTACTTC	CAWSPFGQGAGEQYF
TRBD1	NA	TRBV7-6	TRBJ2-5	TGTGCCAGCAGCTCCCGACAGGGCCAACAAGAGACCCAGTACTTC	CASSSRQGQQETQYF
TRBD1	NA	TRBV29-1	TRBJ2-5	TGCAGCGTTGCTGACAGGGGGCGAGTGGAGACCCAGTACTTC	CSVADRGRVETQYF
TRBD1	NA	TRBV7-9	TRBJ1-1	TGTGCCAGCAGCACGAGACAGGGAGTCACTGAAGCTTTCTTT	CASSTRQGVTEAFF
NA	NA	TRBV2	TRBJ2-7	TGTGCCAGCAGTGCAGGGGACTCCTACGAGCAGTACTTC	CASSAGDSYEQYF
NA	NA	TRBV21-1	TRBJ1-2	TGTGCCAGCAGCAGGGACAGGGGGACTAACTATGGCTACACCTTC	CASSRDRGTNYGYTF
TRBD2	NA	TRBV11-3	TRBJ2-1	TGTGCCAGCAGCTTATTGTCTAGCGGGGGGGTCGATGAGCAGTTCTTC	CASSLLSSGGVDEQFF
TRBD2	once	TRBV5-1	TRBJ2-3	TGCGCCAGCAGCACGTCTAGCGGGGGATTCACAGATACGCAGTATTTT	CASSTSSGGFTDTQYF
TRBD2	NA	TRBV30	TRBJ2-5	TGTGCCTGGAGCCCTGCCGGGGGGGGCCTGAGAGAGACCCAGTACTTC	CAWSPAGGGLRETQYF
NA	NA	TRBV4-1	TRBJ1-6	TGCGCCAGCAGCCACGTAGCCCCCAGAGACAGAAATTCACCCCTCCACTTT	CASSHVAPRDRNSPLHF
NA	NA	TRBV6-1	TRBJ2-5	TGTGCCAGCAATCCTCTAGACAGTTGGGAGACCCAGTACTTC	CASNPLDSWETQYF
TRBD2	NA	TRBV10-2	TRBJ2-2	TGCGCCAGCTACCTACTAGCGGGGGTTCCGACGGGGACCGGGGAGCTGTTTTTT	CASYLLAGVPTGTGELFF
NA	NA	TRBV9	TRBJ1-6	TGTGCCAGCAGCGTGGGAGGGGGAAATTCACCCCTCCACTTT	CASSVGGGNSPLHF
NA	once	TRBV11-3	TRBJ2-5	TGTGCCAGCAGCTTAGAAACGGAAGAGACCCAGTACTTC	CASSLETEETQYF
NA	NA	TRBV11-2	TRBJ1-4	TGTGCCAGCAGCTACACCCCTGAAAAACTGTTTTTT	CASSYTPEKLFF
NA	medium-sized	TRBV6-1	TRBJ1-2	TGTGCCAGCAGTGAACAGGATCAGGGTGGCTACACCTTC	CASSEQDQGGYTF
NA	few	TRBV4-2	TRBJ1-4	TGTGCCAGCAGCCAAGTCTCCGGCAGGATCAATGAAAAACTGTTTTTT	CASSQVSGRINEKLFF